One and the same sample provided the 8 T cell receptor beta chains below, sequenced in a study of cytomegalovirus exposure and HLA in healthy donors. The assay was immunoSEQ multiplex PCR, and TCRdb's table has in-frame clones only and misses some. The sample gives more than 95,000 clones, around 96% of which show up once; 1.5% to 2% is in the top ten. Sequenced: PBMCs. The receptors derive from a man aged 18 to 30 in good health and CMV-seronegative.

This chain joins TRBV14 and TRBJ1-4; tentatively, D is TRBD1 (6 bases). This CDR3 comprises 14 residues. CDR1 is SGHDN, CDR2 FVKESK, per germline. The V and J ends lost 4 bases and 4 bases respectively, with 10 bases between them. The CDR3 is CASSPQGHNEKLFF. The CDR3 nucleotides are TGTGCCAGCAGCCCTCAGGGACATAATGAAAAACTGTTTTTT.

This chain connects TRBV7-2 to TRBJ1-2; 7 bases match TRBD1. Germline values: CDR1 SGHTA, CDR2 FQGNSA. V lost 3 bases to trimming and J lost 7 bases; unmatched junction nucleotides: 2. The CDR3 spans 12 residues. This chain's CDR3 is CASSFDRAGYTF. The CDR3 nucleotides are TGTGCCAGCAGCTTCGACAGGGCTGGCTACACCTTC.

This sequence joins TRBV19 and TRBJ1-5; possible D gene TRBD1, 6 bases. CDR3 length: 16 residues. Trimming removed 3 bases at V and 3 bases at J, with 15 bases between. Germline lookup yields CDR1 LNHDA and CDR2 SQIVND (reference sequence). The CDR3 is CASSMRAGATNQPQHF. The CDR3, as DNA: TGTGCCAGTAGTATGAGGGCAGGGGCGACCAATCAGCCCCAGCATTTT.

The chain links TRBV29-1 to TRBJ1-3; TRBD1 aligns across 7 bases. CDR3 size: 15 residues. In germline, CDR1 is SQVTM, CDR2 ANQGSEA. The ends lost 6 bases at V and 3 bases at J; junction bases unmatched: 11. The CDR3 nucleotides are TGCAGCGTGGCGAGCTTCGGGACAGTTGGAAACACCATATATTTT. Protein sequence: CSVASFGTVGNTIYF.

The chain has TRBV28 and TRBJ2-7; weak D call: TRBD1 (6 bases). CDR3 length: 14 amino acids. Germline V gene data show CDR1 as MDHEN and CDR2 as SYDVKM. V was cut by 5 bases and J by 3 bases, with 14 bases left in between. The CDR3: CASSVNRDLYEQYF. Written as DNA, the CDR3 is TGTGCCAGCAGTGTCAACAGGGACCTCTACGAGCAGTACTTC.

V and J are TRBV30 and TRBJ1-5; D is undetermined. The CDR3 consists of 14 residues. Germline V lookup: CDR1 GTSNPN, CDR2 SVGIG (reference sequence). V shed 3 bases and J shed 0 bases, with 9 bases lying between them. The CDR3 here is CAWSAGVSNQPQHF. The DNA of the CDR3 is TGTGCCTGGAGCGCAGGCGTTAGCAATCAGCCCCAGCATTTT.

This chain links TRBV30 with TRBJ2-7; 13 bases agree with TRBD2. Germline CDR1 and CDR2: GTSNPN and SVGIG (reference sequence). The CDR3 sequence is 15 residues long. The V gene end was trimmed by 0 bases and the J gene end by 6 bases; junction bases not matched to a gene: 5. The DNA of the CDR3 is TGTGCCTGGAGTGTACTTGGGACTAGCGGGACCGAGCAGTACTTC. As protein: CAWSVLGTSGTEQYF.

The rearrangement uses TRBV11-2 and TRBJ2-7; 13 bases line up with TRBD2. CDR1 and CDR2 from the germline V gene are SGHAT and FQNNGV. After removal of 4 bases from V and 1 base from J, the junction contained 4 bases not matched to a gene. The length of the CDR3 is 16 residues. CDR3: CASSSRTSGSSYEQYF. For the CDR3, the DNA is TGTGCCAGCAGCTCCCGGACTAGCGGGAGTTCCTACGAGCAGTACTTC.